A selection of T cell receptor beta chains follows, all from one sample in a study of T cell responses to AZD1222 COVID-19 vaccine. Assay: immunoSEQ multiplex PCR; the TCRdb copy retains only in-frame clones and omits some. The table has 95,000 to 150,000 clones, around nine tenths seen once. The source material was peripheral blood, sampled on day 0 of AZD1222 vaccination. The receptors here all came from an adult in good health. CDR3s include the opening cysteine and the closing phenylalanine or tryptophan. A D gene is named only where the DNA matches it firmly. The size entry is marked missing in some rows and otherwise reads once, few, many or a size class.

-,TRBJ1-2,TRBV3-1/TRBV3-2,16,TRBD1,CASSLHGQGANYGYTF,TGTGCCAGCAGCCTTCACGGACAGGGAGCTAACTATGGCTACACCTTC
few,TRBJ1-5,TRBV27,16,-,CASSFIGLGEGQPQHF,TGTGCCAGCAGTTTCATTGGTCTCGGGGAGGGTCAGCCCCAGCATTTT
-,TRBJ1-5,TRBV3-1/TRBV3-2,15,-,CASSQDSFFNQPQHF,TGTGCCAGCAGCCAAGACAGCTTTTTTAATCAGCCCCAGCATTTT
-,TRBJ1-6,TRBV30,16,-,CAWRLDRSSYNSPLHF,TGTGCCTGGAGACTAGACCGAAGCTCCTATAATTCACCCCTCCACTTT
-,TRBJ2-1,TRBV7-2,14,-,CASSLVWRVNEQFF,TGTGCCAGCAGCTTAGTCTGGCGGGTGAATGAGCAGTTCTTC
few,TRBJ2-2,TRBV24-1,13,-,CATSEPNTGELFF,TGTGCCACCAGTGAACCGAACACCGGGGAGCTGTTTTTT
once,TRBJ2-3,TRBV24-1,15,-,CATSHGQTNTDTQYF,TGTGCCACCAGCCATGGACAGACGAACACAGATACGCAGTATTTT
-,TRBJ2-7,TRBV19,16,TRBD1,CASSIEGQGSTYEQYF,TGTGCCAGTAGTATAGAGGGACAGGGTTCAACCTACGAGCAGTACTTC
-,TRBJ2-7,TRBV6-1,14,-,CASSDLGISYEQYF,TGTGCCAGCAGTGATTTGGGGATCTCCTACGAGCAGTACTTC
-,TRBJ1-1,TRBV9,11,-,CASSSGGRAFF,TGTGCCAGCAGCTCTGGGGGTAGAGCTTTCTTT
-,TRBJ2-3,TRBV10-2,18,TRBD2,CASSDPHGSGSGTDTQYF,TGCGCCAGCAGTGACCCCCATGGTAGCGGGAGTGGCACAGATACGCAGTATTTT
-,TRBJ1-2,TRBV28,11,-,CASAGVYGYTF,TGTGCCAGCGCCGGAGTCTATGGCTACACCTTC
once,TRBJ2-5,TRBV7-3,15,TRBD2,CASSLRLAGEETQYF,TGTGCCAGCAGCTTAAGGCTAGCGGGGGAGGAGACCCAGTACTTC
-,TRBJ2-5,TRBV7-2,13,-,CASRRGIGETQYF,TGTGCCAGCAGGAGGGGGATAGGGGAGACCCAGTACTTC
-,TRBJ1-3,TRBV7-9,13,-,CASSRAEGNTIYF,TGTGCCAGCAGCAGGGCGGAAGGAAACACCATATATTTT
-,TRBJ2-1,TRBV3-1/TRBV3-2,13,TRBD2,CASSQGLAGEQFF,TGTGCCAGCAGCCAGGGACTAGCAGGTGAGCAGTTCTTC